The rows below give T cell receptor beta chains drawn from one sample of a study of CD8+ T cells in alopecia areata. Generated by immunoSEQ multiplex PCR, the TCRdb table keeps only in-frame clones and is missing some. Of fewer than 200,000 clones listed, 59% are singletons. This specimen was CD4+ T cells sorted from blood, taken at week 0. The receptors originated from a human donor with alopecia areata. CDR3s include the opening cysteine and the closing phenylalanine or tryptophan. D genes are given only for firm matches.

NA	TRBV19	TRBJ2-7	CASSSTPTGNEQYF
NA	TRBV27	TRBJ2-1	CASSFRYKVDEQFF
NA	TRBV30	TRBJ2-2	CAWSVGNTGELFF
NA	TRBV6-6	TRBJ1-1	CASSKSDTEAFF
NA	TRBV7-9	TRBJ1-1	CASSLSGAQVNTEAFF
NA	TRBV29-1	TRBJ2-5	CSVAGRSSETQYF
TRBD1	TRBV6-5	TRBJ1-5	CASRTGIEGPQHF
NA	TRBV29-1	TRBJ2-7	CSVGTGTYEQYF
NA	TRBV7-2	TRBJ2-7	CASSLSSFHEQYF
TRBD2	TRBV6-1	TRBJ2-3	CASRGTSKDTQYF
NA	TRBV5-1	TRBJ1-1	CASAPSIRGQVAYEAFF
NA	TRBV29-1	TRBJ2-4	CSVRTGSGSNIQYF
NA	TRBV7-9	TRBJ2-1	CASSFGSSYNEQFF
NA	TRBV5-1	TRBJ2-5	CASSWGLNQETQYF
NA	TRBV29-1	TRBJ2-5	CSVERGGETQYF
TRBD2	TRBV19	TRBJ2-1	CASSTLGLADDNEQFF
NA	TRBV4-1	TRBJ1-1	CASSQDSGVNTEAFF
TRBD1	TRBV2	TRBJ1-1	CASTGTGGLGTEAFF
NA	TRBV15	TRBJ2-3	CATAGLTDTQYF
NA	TRBV11-2	TRBJ2-1	CASSLGIEQFF
TRBD2	TRBV19	TRBJ2-7	CASSVAGALYEQYF
NA	TRBV27	TRBJ2-3	CASSLGSGQLGTQYF
NA	TRBV5-6	TRBJ2-2	CASSLGPPTNTGELFF
NA	TRBV5-6	TRBJ2-7	CASSLGPSDLREQYF
NA	TRBV27	TRBJ2-7	CASSLFLVGTYEQYF
NA	TRBV25-1	TRBJ1-2	CASSEYESNYGYTF
NA	TRBV29-1	TRBJ1-1	CSVERALKNTEAFF
NA	TRBV2	TRBJ2-3	CASSYTDTQYF
TRBD1	TRBV30	TRBJ1-3	CAWSQDRGGNTIYF
TRBD1	TRBV6-1	TRBJ1-6	CASSESRTGLRPLHF